This TCR beta chain originates from a study of CXCR3-negative and CXCR3-positive naive CD8 T cells. Whole-study context: The TRB read total, approximately 130 million, broke down to about 1.5 +/- 0.3 million reads per library.

Study results and caveats: The study found CXCR3 expression partially decreased after cryopreservation and ran most assays on fresh PBMCs.

Comment on this clonotype: Antigen unknown.

The study made its TRB cDNA libraries by 5' RACE, adding UMI labels. TCRdb reprocessed the 5' RACE reads and reports one entry per CDR3 protein, with no DNA. The table for this sample gives 7,400 or so distinct CDR3 sequences. This CDR3 region has 13 residues. Germline V gene sequence: CDR1 MGHDK, CDR2 SYGVNS. The source is a human donor in good health. Some clones in this sample may be carry-over from other donors' samples. The J gene is TRBJ2-7, the V gene TRBV25-1. Material for sequencing was naive CXCR3- CD8+ T cells from blood. The sample's subset: CD45RO-CCR7+CD27+CD95- naive CD8+ T cells lacking CXCR3 (TNR3-). CDR3 residues: CASSQPGRPEQYF.